The rows below give T cell receptor beta chains drawn from one sample of a study of patients and donors after allogeneic stem cell transplantation. TCRdb recomputed calls from the RT-PCR reads with MiXCR, one row per CDR3 protein. The sample has approximately 90,000 distinct CDR3 sequences; 4.5% to 5% are singletons. Sequenced input: blood, either unsorted or a sorted T cell fraction (not recorded which). The receptors shown here come from a human donor who was either an allogeneic HSCT recipient or a stem cell or donor lymphocyte infusion donor (not recorded which). It is not recorded whose cells these are; they may come from a transplant donor. Each CDR3 is given without its conserved first and last residue.

v_gene	j_gene	CDR3aa
TRBV20-1	TRBJ1-6	SAKEVSSSYNSPLH
TRBV11-2	TRBJ2-1	ASTSLGWGTPVVGQF
TRBV30	TRBJ2-2	AWRRLAGGSGELF
TRBV5-1	TRBJ2-5	ASSLMPPRETQY
TRBV15	TRBJ1-4	ATSRLGSLNEKLF
TRBV20-1	TRBJ1-4	SAKGPGEKLF
TRBV19	TRBJ2-7	ASSIRTALGIYEQY
TRBV11-2	TRBJ1-1	ASSLGQGKAF
TRBV5-1	TRBJ2-1	ASSLTQLPYNEQF
TRBV18	TRBJ1-1	ASSREGQGNTEAF
TRBV20-1	TRBJ2-3	SAREVSGRDTQY
TRBV3-1	TRBJ2-7	ASSAGTGELGQY
TRBV4-2	TRBJ2-5	ASSQVTGGGAETQY
TRBV5-1	TRBJ2-7	ASSQIGGGTYEQY
TRBV5-1	TRBJ2-1	ASSRTGEDYNEQF
TRBV5-4	TRBJ2-1	ASSLRAGGYNEQF
TRBV29-1	TRBJ1-2	SSSASTGNYGYT
TRBV29-1	TRBJ2-7	SVGLTYEQY
TRBV5-8	TRBJ2-4	ASSLGGTKNIQY
TRBV28	TRBJ2-1	AALGTSGSSYNEQF
TRBV28	TRBJ2-3	ASSFQSSFTDTQY
TRBV7-2	TRBJ2-1	ASSLLGRYNEQF
TRBV2	TRBJ1-2	ASSGTRYGYT
TRBV29-1	TRBJ2-1	SVDPRGQRSYNEQF
TRBV5-1	TRBJ2-7	ASNSGTGYEQY